These 23 T cell receptor beta chains were all obtained from the same sample, sequenced in a study of shared clonotypes between healthy human individuals. Sequenced by immunoSEQ multiplex PCR; TCRdb stores in-frame clones only, minus some. The table records roughly 2 million clones, about 95% of them present only once. Naive CD8 populations comprised CD45RO-negative cells positively selected for CCR7, excluding terminally differentiated effector memory CD45RA+ cells. What was sequenced was naive CD8+ T cells sorted from blood. Receptor source: a man aged 18 to 29 in good health.

The rearrangement joins TRBV2 to TRBJ2-1; the match to TRBD2 covers 12 bases. J was trimmed by 0 bases and V by 1 base; bases with no gene match: 19. Germline assignment: CDR1 SNHLY and CDR2 FYNNEI. This CDR3 spans 23 amino acids. Here the CDR3 reads CASSEGVTGTGLAGSRSYNEQFF. The CDR3 coding sequence is TGTGCCAGCAGTGAAGGGGTGACAGGGACCGGACTAGCGGGGAGCCGCTCCTACAATGAGCAGTTCTTC.

The chain joins TRBV11-2 to TRBJ1-2, with D possibly TRBD1 on 6 matching bases. Trimming cost V 4 bases and J 4 bases, with 13 bases left between them. From germline, CDR1 is SGHAT and CDR2 FQNNGV. This CDR3 spans 14 amino acids. CDR3 region: CASSSPGQFYGYTF. The CDR3 bases are TGTGCCAGCAGCTCCCCCGGACAGTTCTATGGCTACACCTTC.

The chain couples TRBV10-2 to TRBJ2-1; TRBD1 might be the D (5 bases). V lost 2 bases, J lost 8 bases, and 7 bases lay in between. CDR1 is WSHSY and CDR2 is SAAADI in the germline V gene. The CDR3 length is 12 residues. The chain's CDR3 is CASSEIRDEQFF. CDR3 sequence (DNA): TGCGCCAGCAGTGAGATCAGGGATGAGCAGTTCTTC.

This clone appeared once. The chain uses TRBV4-3 and TRBJ2-7; D might be TRBD1 (5 bases). CDR1 and CDR2 (germline): LGHNA, YSLEER. V was trimmed by 0 bases and J by 2 bases, leaving 8 bases between them. The CDR3 loop spans 14 amino acids. The CDR3 protein is CASSQDGAAYEQYF. The CDR3 DNA sequence: TGCGCCAGCAGCCAAGATGGGGCCGCCTACGAGCAGTACTTC.

Points on this clone: Other DNA sequences in the same sample also yield this CDR3. In DNA form, the CDR3 reads TGTGCCAGCAGCCCCGGGGGGAACACTGAAGCTTTCTTT. Translated, it gives CASSPGGNTEAFF. This chain uses TRBV9 with TRBJ1-1; D might be TRBD1 (5 bases). The CDR3 is 13 residues long. V was cut by 4 bases and J by 1 base, with 8 bases left in between. The germline V gene has CDR1 SGDLS and CDR2 YYNGEE.

Points on this clone: The same CDR3 arises from other DNA sequences in this sample as well. The chain has TRBV4-1 and TRBJ2-7, with a possible D match to TRBD2 (5 bases). CDR1 MGHRA and CDR2 YSYEKL come from the germline V gene. CDR3 length: 15 amino acids. V lost 3 bases and J lost 3, with 15 bases in between. CDR3 sequence reads: CASSQVRTGSYEQYF. The CDR3 nucleotides read TGCGCCAGCAGCCAGGTCCGGACTGGGAGCTACGAGCAGTACTTC.

Note on this clone: Other DNA sequences in this specimen translate into the identical CDR3. This chain uses TRBV30 with TRBJ2-6; no clear D gene. The CDR3 has 14 residues. Trimming took off 0 bases at V and 0 bases at J, with 3 bases between the two ends. CDR1 GTSNPN and CDR2 SVGIG come from the germline V gene (reference sequence). The CDR3 here is CAWSVSSGANVLTF. CDR3 sequence (DNA): TGTGCCTGGAGTGTTAGCTCTGGGGCCAACGTCCTGACTTTC.

Only one count was recorded for this clone. Additional DNA sequences in this sample encode the identical CDR3. The chain joins TRBV4-1 to TRBJ2-2; D remains ambiguous. V lost 1 base and J 7 bases, leaving 4 bases between the germline ends. The CDR3 loop spans 12 amino acids. Germline CDR1 and CDR2: MGHRA and YSYEKL. The CDR3 region has the DNA TGCGCCAGCAGCCAAGTCGACGGGGAGCTGTTTTTT. Translation: CASSQVDGELFF.

The chain has TRBV7-9 and TRBJ1-1; D may be TRBD1 (5 bases). Germline loops: CDR1 SEHNR, CDR2 FQNEAQ (reference sequence). The V end was cut by 5 bases, the J end by 0 bases, with 16 bases between. The CDR3 is made up of 16 amino acids. The CDR3 here is CASSRPGTTMNTEAFF. CDR3 nucleotide sequence: TGTGCCAGCAGCCGCCCAGGGACGACGATGAACACTGAAGCTTTCTTT.

This clone has a handful of counts. CDR3 region: CASSQEGDTQYF. CDR3 in DNA: TGCGCCAGCAGCCAAGAGGGAGATACGCAGTATTTT. J is TRBJ2-3 and V is TRBV4-1, with D hard to call. Germline V gene sequence: CDR1 MGHRA, CDR2 YSYEKL. This CDR3 is built from 12 residues. With 0 bases removed from V and 5 bases from J, the gap between germline ends came to 3 bases.

This clone is a singleton in its sample. This rearrangement joins TRBV9 to TRBJ2-1; D might be TRBD1 (7 bases). Germline CDR1 reads SGDLS; CDR2 reads YYNGEE. V lost 0 bases, J lost 1 base, and 11 bases lay in between. CDR3 length: 16 residues. The CDR3 spells CASSVEGAGSYNEQFF. CDR3 DNA sequence: TGTGCCAGCAGCGTAGAGGGGGCGGGGTCCTACAATGAGCAGTTCTTC.

This clone was counted many times. Other DNA sequences of this sample code for an identical CDR3. The V call is TRBV29-1, the J call TRBJ2-2, with TRBD2 identical over 7 bases. The germline V gene has CDR1 SQVTM and CDR2 ANQGSEA. CDR3 length: 15 residues. V shed 2 bases and J 2 bases; nucleotides not matched to a gene: 5. The CDR3 sequence is CSVELAGDNTGELFF. CDR3 bases: TGCAGCGTTGAATTGGCGGGGGATAACACCGGGGAGCTGTTTTTT.

A remark on this clone: Other DNA sequences in the same sample also yield this CDR3. In DNA form, the CDR3 reads TGTGCCAGCAGCCGACAGCCGCAAGAGACCCAGTACTTC. It encodes CASSRQPQETQYF. The V gene is TRBV11-2, the J gene TRBJ2-5; D might be TRBD1 (5 bases). Germline CDR1 SGHAT, CDR2 FQNNGV. The CDR3 is 13 residues long. Deletions cut 5 bases from V and 2 bases from J, with 9 bases between.

The chain combines TRBV7-6 with TRBJ1-1; 7 bases map to TRBD1. Trimming at V came to 5 bases and at J to 3 bases, leaving 3 bases not matched to a gene. CDR1 is SGHVS and CDR2 is FNYEAQ in the germline V gene. CDR3 size: 13 residues. The CDR3 DNA reads as TGTGCCAGCAGCCTGGGACAGCACACTGAAGCTTTCTTT. It specifies CASSLGQHTEAFF. Based on the CDR3 plus reference TRBV7-6 and TRBJ1-1, the full variable domain is GAGVSQSPRYKVTKRGQDVALRCDPISGHVSLYWYRQALGQGPEFLTYFNYEAQQDKSGLPNDRFSAERPEGSISTLTIQRTEQRDSAMYRCASSLGQHTEAFFGQGTRLTVV.

The rearrangement uses TRBV10-3 and TRBJ2-2; the D is unclear. Germline assignment: CDR1 ENHRY and CDR2 SYGVKD. The V end was cut by 0 bases, the J end by 7 bases, with 9 bases between. The CDR3 runs to 14 residues. The CDR3 sequence: CAISESDDGGELFF. In nucleotides, the CDR3 is TGTGCCATCAGTGAGTCGGATGACGGCGGGGAGCTGTTTTTT.

The V gene is TRBV10-2, the J gene TRBJ1-2, with D perhaps matching TRBD1 (6 bases). Germline V gene lookup returns CDR1 WSHSY and CDR2 SAAADI. This CDR3 has 14 amino acids. V lost 2 bases to trimming and J lost 4 bases, with 11 bases between them. For the CDR3, the DNA is TGCGCCAGCAGTGAGACAGGGATTCCCTATGGCTACACCTTC. Translating gives CASSETGIPYGYTF.

This clone has more than one count but fewer than ten. The V call is TRBV18, the J call TRBJ2-5; 7 nucleotides agree with TRBD1. V shed 3 bases and J 2 bases; nucleotides not matched to a gene: 6. Germline-derived CDR1 and CDR2 are KGHSH and LQKENI. The CDR3 consists of 15 residues. Here the CDR3 DNA reads TGTGCCAGCTCACCCTCACAGGGGTGGCAAGAGACCCAGTACTTC. This gives the protein CASSPSQGWQETQYF.

The chain carries TRBV6-1 and TRBJ2-1; 10 bases fit TRBD2. The CDR3 extends over 14 amino acids. The trim removed 4 bases at V and 8 bases at J, leaving 5 bases unmatched. In germline, CDR1 is MNHNS, CDR2 SASEGT. This CDR3 is CASSVGGTSDEQFF. CDR3 nucleotides: TGTGCCAGCAGTGTAGGCGGGACTAGCGATGAGCAGTTCTTC.

The chain combines TRBV7-2 with TRBJ2-7; D may be TRBD2 (6 bases). CDR3 length: 15 amino acids. Trimming took 5 bases from V and 2 from J, leaving 16 bases between them. Germline CDR1 is SGHTA and CDR2 is FQGNSA. The CDR3 loop reads CASSPRLAAPYEQYF. DNA of the CDR3: TGTGCCAGCAGCCCCCGGTTAGCGGCCCCCTACGAGCAGTACTTC. Combining the CDR3 with reference TRBV7-2 and TRBJ2-7 gives the whole variable domain GAGVSQSPSNKVTEKGKDVELRCDPISGHTALYWYRQSLGQGLEFLIYFQGNSAPDKSGLPSDRFSAERTGGSVSTLTIQRTQQEDSAVYLCASSPRLAAPYEQYFGPGTRLTVT.

This chain joins TRBV30 and TRBJ2-2; no reliable D call. Germline CDR1 is GTSNPN and CDR2 is SVGIG (reference sequence). The CDR3 length is 12 residues. V dropped 2 bases and J dropped 8 bases, with 9 bases sitting between them. The chain's CDR3 is CAWSHSGGELFF. In nucleotides, the CDR3 is TGTGCCTGGAGTCACAGTGGGGGGGAGCTGTTTTTT.

This clone has only a few counts. The V and J genes are TRBV6-5 and TRBJ1-2; 7 bases fit TRBD1. Germline V gene data show CDR1 as MNHEY and CDR2 as SVGAGI. The CDR3 has 16 residues. The junction had 11 bases not matched to a gene; V was cut back by 2 bases and J by 5 bases. The CDR3 here is CASSYNRGQVPYGYTF. CDR3 sequence (DNA): TGTGCCAGCAGTTACAACAGGGGCCAGGTACCATATGGCTACACCTTC.

About this clone itself: Other nucleotide sequences from this sample produce the same CDR3. The chain carries TRBV27 and TRBJ2-1; no clear D gene. Deletions cut 3 bases from V and 4 bases from J, with 7 bases between. CDR3 length: 13 residues. The germline V gene has CDR1 MNHEY and CDR2 SMNVEV (reference sequence). The CDR3 DNA reads TGTGCCAGCAGTTTCTCGCGGTACAATGAGCAGTTCTTC. Translated, it gives CASSFSRYNEQFF.

The chain is built from TRBV7-9 and TRBJ2-1; 10 bases agree with TRBD2. Germline V CDR1 and CDR2: SEHNR, FQNEAQ (reference sequence). Trimming cost V 2 bases and J 8 bases; bases outside gene matches: 9. CDR3 size: 16 residues. This chain's CDR3 is CASSLTGLAASHEQFF. The CDR3 nucleotides are TGTGCCAGCAGCTTAACCGGACTAGCGGCCAGCCATGAGCAGTTCTTC.